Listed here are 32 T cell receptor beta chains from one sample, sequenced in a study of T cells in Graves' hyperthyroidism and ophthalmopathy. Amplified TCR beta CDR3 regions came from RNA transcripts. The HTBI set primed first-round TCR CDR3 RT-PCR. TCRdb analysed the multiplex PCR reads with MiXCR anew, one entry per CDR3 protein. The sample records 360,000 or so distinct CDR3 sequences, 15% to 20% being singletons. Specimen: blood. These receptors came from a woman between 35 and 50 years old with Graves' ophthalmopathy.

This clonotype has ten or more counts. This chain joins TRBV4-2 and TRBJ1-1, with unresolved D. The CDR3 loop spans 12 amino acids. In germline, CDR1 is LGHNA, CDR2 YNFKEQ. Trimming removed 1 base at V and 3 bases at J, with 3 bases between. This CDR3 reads CASSQVDTEAFF. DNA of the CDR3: TGTGCCAGCAGCCAAGTCGACACTGAAGCTTTCTTT.

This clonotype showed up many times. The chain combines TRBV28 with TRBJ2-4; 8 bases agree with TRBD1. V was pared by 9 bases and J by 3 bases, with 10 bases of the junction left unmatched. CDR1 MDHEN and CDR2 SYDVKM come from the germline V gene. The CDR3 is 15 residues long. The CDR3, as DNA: TGTGCCAGTGAATCAGGGGGCGACGACAAAAACATTCAGTACTTC. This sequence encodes CASESGGDDKNIQYF.

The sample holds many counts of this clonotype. For the CDR3, the DNA is TGTGCCAGCAGTTCCCCCGGGGGACAGGGATACGAGCAGTACTTC. It specifies CASSSPGGQGYEQYF. V gene TRBV28 combines with J gene TRBJ2-7, with 9 bases that match TRBD1. The trim removed 4 bases at V and 4 bases at J, leaving 8 bases unmatched. There are 15 residues in the CDR3. Germline V gene data show CDR1 as MDHEN and CDR2 as SYDVKM.

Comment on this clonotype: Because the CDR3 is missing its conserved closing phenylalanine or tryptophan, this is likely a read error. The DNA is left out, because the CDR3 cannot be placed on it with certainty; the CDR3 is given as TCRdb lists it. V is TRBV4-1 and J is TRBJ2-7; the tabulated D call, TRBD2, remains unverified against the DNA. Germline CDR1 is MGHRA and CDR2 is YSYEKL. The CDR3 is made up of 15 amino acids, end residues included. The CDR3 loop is CASSQDRSGTTPLRL.

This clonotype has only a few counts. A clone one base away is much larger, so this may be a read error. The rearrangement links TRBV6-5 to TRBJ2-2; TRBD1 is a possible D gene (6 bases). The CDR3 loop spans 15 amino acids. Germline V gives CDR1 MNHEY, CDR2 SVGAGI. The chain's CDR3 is CVSSWDTLYTGELFF. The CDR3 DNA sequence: TGTGTCAGCAGTTGGGACACGTTGTACACCGGGGAGCTGTTTTTT.

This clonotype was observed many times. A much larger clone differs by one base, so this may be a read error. The CDR3 region is CASSRTPNTEALF. The DNA for the CDR3 is TGTGCCAGCAGCCGGACACCGAACACTGAAGCTCTCTTT. This chain connects TRBV6-2 or TRBV6-3 to TRBJ1-1; D may be TRBD1 (5 bases). The CDR3 is 13 amino acids. Germline V lookup: CDR1 MNHEY, CDR2 SVGEGT.

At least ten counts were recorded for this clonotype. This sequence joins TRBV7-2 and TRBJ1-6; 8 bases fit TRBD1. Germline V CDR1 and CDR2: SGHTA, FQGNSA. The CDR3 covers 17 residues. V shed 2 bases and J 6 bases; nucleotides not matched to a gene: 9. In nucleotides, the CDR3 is TGTGCCAGCAGCTTAAGCGACAGGGGTATTCCTAATTCACCCCTCCACTTT. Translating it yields CASSLSDRGIPNSPLHF.

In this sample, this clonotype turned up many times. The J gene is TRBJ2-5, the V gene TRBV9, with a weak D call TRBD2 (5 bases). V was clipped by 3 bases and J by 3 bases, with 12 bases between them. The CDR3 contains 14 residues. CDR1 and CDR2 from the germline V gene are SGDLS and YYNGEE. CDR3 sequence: CASSGTGIEETQYF. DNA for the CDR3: TGTGCCAGCAGCGGTACCGGGATCGAAGAGACCCAGTACTTC.

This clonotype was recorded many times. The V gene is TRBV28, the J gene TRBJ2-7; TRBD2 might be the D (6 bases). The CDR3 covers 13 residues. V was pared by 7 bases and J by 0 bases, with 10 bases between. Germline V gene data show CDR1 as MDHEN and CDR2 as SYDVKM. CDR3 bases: TGTGCCAGCAAGGCGGGGCACTCCTACGAGCAGTACTTC. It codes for CASKAGHSYEQYF.

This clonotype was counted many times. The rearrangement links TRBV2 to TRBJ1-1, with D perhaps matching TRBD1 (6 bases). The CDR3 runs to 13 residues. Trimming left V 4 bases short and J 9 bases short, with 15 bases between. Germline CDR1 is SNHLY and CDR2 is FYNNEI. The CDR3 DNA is TGTGCCAGCAGTGCCTCAGGGGCGAAACAAGCTTTCTTT. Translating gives CASSASGAKQAFF.

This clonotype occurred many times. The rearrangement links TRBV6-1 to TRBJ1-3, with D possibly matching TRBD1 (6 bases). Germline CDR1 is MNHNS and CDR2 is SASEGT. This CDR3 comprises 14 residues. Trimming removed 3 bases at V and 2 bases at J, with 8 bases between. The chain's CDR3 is CASSDPGAGNTIYF. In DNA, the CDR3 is TGTGCCAGCAGTGACCCAGGGGCTGGAAACACCATATATTTT.

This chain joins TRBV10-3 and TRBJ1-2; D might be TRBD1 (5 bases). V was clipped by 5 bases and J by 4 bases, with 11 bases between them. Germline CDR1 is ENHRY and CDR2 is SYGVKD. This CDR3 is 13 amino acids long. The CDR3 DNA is TGTGCCATCAGTAGGGACCCCACCTATGGCTACACCTTC. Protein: CAISRDPTYGYTF.

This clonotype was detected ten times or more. Here the CDR3 DNA reads TGTGCCAGCAGCCACCGGGCCAACTACGAGCAGTACTTC. Residues: CASSHRANYEQYF. The chain couples TRBV28 to TRBJ2-7; D remains unclear. The germline gives CDR1 MDHEN, CDR2 SYDVKM. The CDR3 has 13 amino acids. V dropped 6 bases and J dropped 3 bases, with 12 bases sitting between them.

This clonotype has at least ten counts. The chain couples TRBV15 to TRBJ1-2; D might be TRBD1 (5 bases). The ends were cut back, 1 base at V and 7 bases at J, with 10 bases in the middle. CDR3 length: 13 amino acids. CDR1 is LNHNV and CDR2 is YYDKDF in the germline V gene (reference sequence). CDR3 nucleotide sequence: TGTGCCACCAGCAGAGTCAGGGATAGTGGCTACACCTTC. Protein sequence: CATSRVRDSGYTF. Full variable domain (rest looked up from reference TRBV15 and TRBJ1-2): DAMVIQNPRYQVTQFGKPVTLSCSQTLNHNVMYWYQQKSSQAPKLLFHYYDKDFNNEADTPDNFQSRRPNTSFCFLDIRSPGLGDTAMYLCATSRVRDSGYTFGSGTRLTVV.

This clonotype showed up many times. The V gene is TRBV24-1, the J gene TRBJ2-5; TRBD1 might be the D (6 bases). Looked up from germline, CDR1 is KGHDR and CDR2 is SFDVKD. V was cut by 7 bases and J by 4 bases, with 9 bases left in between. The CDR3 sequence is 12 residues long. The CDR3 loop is CATSRGGETQYF. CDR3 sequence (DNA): TGTGCCACCAGCCGAGGGGGAGAGACCCAGTACTTC.

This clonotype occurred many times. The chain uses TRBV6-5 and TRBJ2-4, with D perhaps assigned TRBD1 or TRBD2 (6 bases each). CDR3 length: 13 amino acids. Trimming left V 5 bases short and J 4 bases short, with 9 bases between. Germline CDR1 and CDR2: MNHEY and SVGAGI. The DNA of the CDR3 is TGTGCCAGCAGTCGAGGGGGGAAAAACATTCAGTACTTC. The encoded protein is CASSRGGKNIQYF.

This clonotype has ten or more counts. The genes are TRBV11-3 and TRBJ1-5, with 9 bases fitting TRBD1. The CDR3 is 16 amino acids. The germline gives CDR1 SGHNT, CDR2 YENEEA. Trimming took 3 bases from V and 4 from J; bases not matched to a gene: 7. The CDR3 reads CASSFRGQGGNQPQHF. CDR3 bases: TGTGCCAGCAGCTTTAGGGGACAGGGCGGTAATCAGCCCCAGCATTTT.

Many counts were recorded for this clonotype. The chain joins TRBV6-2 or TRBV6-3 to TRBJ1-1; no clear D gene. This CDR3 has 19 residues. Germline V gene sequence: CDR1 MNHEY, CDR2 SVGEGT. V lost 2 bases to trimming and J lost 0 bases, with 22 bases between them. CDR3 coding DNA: TGTGCCAGCAGTTACATGTCCGGAGGGCCGGGAATCATGAACACTGAAGCTTTCTTT. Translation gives CASSYMSGGPGIMNTEAFF.

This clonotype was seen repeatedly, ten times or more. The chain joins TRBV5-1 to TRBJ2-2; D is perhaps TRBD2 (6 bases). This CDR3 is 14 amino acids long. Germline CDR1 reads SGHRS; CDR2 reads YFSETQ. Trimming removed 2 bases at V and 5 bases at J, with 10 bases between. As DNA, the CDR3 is TGCGCCAGCAGCTTAGCGGGTGAGACCGGGGAGCTGTTTTTT. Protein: CASSLAGETGELFF.

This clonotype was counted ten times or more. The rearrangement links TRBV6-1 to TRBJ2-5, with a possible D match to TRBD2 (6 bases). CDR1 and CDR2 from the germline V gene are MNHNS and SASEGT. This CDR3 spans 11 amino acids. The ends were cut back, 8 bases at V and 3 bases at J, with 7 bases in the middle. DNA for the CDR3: TGTGCCAGCGGGACTGAAGAGACCCAGTACTTC. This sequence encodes CASGTEETQYF.

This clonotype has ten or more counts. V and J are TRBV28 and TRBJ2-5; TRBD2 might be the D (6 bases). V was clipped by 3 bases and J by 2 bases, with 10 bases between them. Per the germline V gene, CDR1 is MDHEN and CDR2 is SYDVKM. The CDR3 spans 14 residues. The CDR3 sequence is CASSLERVQETQYF. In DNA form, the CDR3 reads TGTGCCAGCAGTTTGGAGCGGGTACAAGAGACCCAGTACTTC.

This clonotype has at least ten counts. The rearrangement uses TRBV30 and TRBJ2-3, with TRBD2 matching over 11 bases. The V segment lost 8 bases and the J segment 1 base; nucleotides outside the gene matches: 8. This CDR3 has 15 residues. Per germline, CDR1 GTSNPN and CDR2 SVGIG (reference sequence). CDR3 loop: CARNGGLAGTDTQYF. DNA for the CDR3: TGTGCCCGCAATGGGGGACTAGCGGGCACAGATACGCAGTATTTT.

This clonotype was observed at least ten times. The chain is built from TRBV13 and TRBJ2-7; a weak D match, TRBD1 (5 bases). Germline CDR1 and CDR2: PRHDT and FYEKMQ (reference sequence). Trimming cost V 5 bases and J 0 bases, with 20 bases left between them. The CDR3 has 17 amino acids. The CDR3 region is CASSTTAPETRSYEQYF. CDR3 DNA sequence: TGTGCCAGCAGCACGACAGCGCCCGAGACTCGCTCCTACGAGCAGTACTTC.

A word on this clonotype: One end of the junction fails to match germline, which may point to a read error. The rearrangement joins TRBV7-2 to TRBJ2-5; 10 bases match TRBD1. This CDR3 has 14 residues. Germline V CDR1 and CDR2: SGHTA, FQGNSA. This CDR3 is CASRPSGTGETQYF. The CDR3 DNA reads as TGTGCCAGCAGGCCTTCCGGGACAGGGGAGACTCAGTACTTC.

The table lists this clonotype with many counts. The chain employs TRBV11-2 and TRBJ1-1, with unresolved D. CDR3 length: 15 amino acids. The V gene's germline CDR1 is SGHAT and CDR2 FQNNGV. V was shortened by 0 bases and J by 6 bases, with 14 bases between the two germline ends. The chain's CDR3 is CASSLDPHPKSEAFF. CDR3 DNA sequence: TGTGCCAGCAGCTTAGATCCTCACCCTAAGTCTGAAGCTTTCTTT.

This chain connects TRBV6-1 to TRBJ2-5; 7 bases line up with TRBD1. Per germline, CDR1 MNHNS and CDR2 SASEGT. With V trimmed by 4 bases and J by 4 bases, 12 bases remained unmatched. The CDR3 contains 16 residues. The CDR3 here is CASSVAALQGIETQYF. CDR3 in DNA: TGTGCCAGCAGTGTAGCTGCGCTACAGGGGATAGAGACCCAGTACTTC.

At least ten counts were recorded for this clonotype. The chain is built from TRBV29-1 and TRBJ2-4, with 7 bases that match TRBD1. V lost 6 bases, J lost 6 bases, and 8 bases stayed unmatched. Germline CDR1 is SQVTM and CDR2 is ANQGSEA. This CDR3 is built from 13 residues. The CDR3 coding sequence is TGCAGCGTGGGACAGTCATTAGGAAACATTCAGTACTTC. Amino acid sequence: CSVGQSLGNIQYF.

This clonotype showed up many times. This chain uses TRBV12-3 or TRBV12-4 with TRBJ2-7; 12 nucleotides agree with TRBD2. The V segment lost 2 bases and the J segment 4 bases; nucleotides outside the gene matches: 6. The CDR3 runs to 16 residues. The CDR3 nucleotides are TGTGCCAGCAGTTTAACCCGACTAGCGGGAGTGTACGAGCAGTACTTC. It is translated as CASSLTRLAGVYEQYF.

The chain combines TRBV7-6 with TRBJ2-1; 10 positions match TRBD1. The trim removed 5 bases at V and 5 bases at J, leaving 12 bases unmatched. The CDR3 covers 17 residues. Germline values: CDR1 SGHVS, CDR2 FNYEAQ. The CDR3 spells CASSQRDRGWGNNEQFF. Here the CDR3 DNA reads TGTGCCAGCAGCCAGCGGGACAGGGGTTGGGGAAACAATGAGCAGTTCTTC.

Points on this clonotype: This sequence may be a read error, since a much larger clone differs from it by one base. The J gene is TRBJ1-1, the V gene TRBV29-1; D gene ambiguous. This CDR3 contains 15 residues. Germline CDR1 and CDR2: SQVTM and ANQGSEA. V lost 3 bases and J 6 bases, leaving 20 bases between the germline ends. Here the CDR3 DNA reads TGCAGCGTTGAGGGTTATAGGAATTTAAACTCTGAAGCTTTCTTT. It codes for CSVEGYRNLNSEAFF.

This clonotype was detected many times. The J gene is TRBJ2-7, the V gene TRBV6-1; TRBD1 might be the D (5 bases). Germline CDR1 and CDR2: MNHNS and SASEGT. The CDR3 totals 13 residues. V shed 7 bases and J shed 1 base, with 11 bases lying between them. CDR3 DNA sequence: TGTGCCAGCATGACAGCGTTATCCTACGAGCAGTACTTC. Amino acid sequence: CASMTALSYEQYF.

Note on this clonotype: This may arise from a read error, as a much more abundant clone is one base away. The DNA of the CDR3 is TGCAGTGCTAGGAGGTCAGCAAATGAGCCCCAGCATTTT. Translating gives CSARRSANEPQHF. This chain uses TRBV20-1 with TRBJ1-5; D is uncertain. Germline V gene lookup returns CDR1 DFQATT and CDR2 SNEGSKA (reference sequence). This CDR3 comprises 13 residues. V was trimmed by 3 bases and J by 8 bases, leaving 14 bases between them.